Listed here are 9 T cell receptor beta chains from one sample, sequenced in a study of blood T cell repertoires in COVID-19. The repertoire was sequenced with immunoSEQ multiplex PCR; TCRdb's copy has only in-frame clones and lacks some. The data contain about 230,000 clones, under 90% of them singletons. The sequencing sample was made of PBMCs or T cells enriched from blood (not recorded which). The receptors here all came from a man younger than 35 who had recovered from COVID-19.

Here the CDR3 reads CASSLATGQNYEQYF. The CDR3 DNA sequence: TGTGCCAGCAGCTTAGCTACGGGACAGAATTACGAGCAGTACTTC. The genes are TRBV7-6 and TRBJ2-7; 7 nucleotides agree with TRBD1. The V gene's germline CDR1 is SGHVS and CDR2 FNYEAQ. The CDR3 is 15 residues long. The V segment lost 0 bases and the J segment 4 bases; nucleotides outside the gene matches: 6.

The chain couples TRBV7-2 to TRBJ2-7, with 8 bases fitting TRBD1. Germline V gives CDR1 SGHTA, CDR2 FQGNSA. Losses at the gene ends were 1 base for V and 3 bases for J; bases not matched to a gene: 5. The CDR3 runs 15 residues. The CDR3 reads CASSLDRTGIYEQYF. CDR3 nucleotide sequence: TGTGCCAGCAGCTTAGATAGGACAGGGATCTACGAGCAGTACTTC. Filled out from reference TRBV7-2 and TRBJ2-7, the complete variable domain reads GAGVSQSPSNKVTEKGKDVELRCDPISGHTALYWYRQSLGQGLEFLIYFQGNSAPDKSGLPSDRFSAERTGGSVSTLTIQRTQQEDSAVYLCASSLDRTGIYEQYFGPGTRLTVT.

V gene TRBV19 combines with J gene TRBJ1-5; D is ambiguous. CDR1 and CDR2 (germline): LNHDA, SQIVND (reference sequence). The CDR3 extends over 14 amino acids. The germline V and J ends were trimmed by 0 bases and 3 bases, with 6 bases remaining between them. CDR3 loop: CASSIEAPNQPQHF. The CDR3 DNA reads TGTGCCAGTAGTATAGAAGCTCCCAATCAGCCCCAGCATTTT. The full variable domain, in which reference TRBV19 and TRBJ1-5 provide the parts outside the CDR3, is DGGITQSPKYLFRKEGQNVTLSCEQNLNHDAMYWYRQDPGQGLRLIYYSQIVNDFQKGDIAEGYSVSREKKESFPLTVTSAQKNPTAFYLCASSIEAPNQPQHFGDGTRLSIL.

The rearrangement joins TRBV5-1 to TRBJ2-3, with a possible D match to TRBD2 (5 bases). CDR3 length: 16 residues. Germline CDR1 is SGHRS and CDR2 is YFSETQ. V was cut by 5 bases and J by 0 bases, with 16 bases left in between. CDR3 coding DNA: TGCGCCAGCAGGACCGGGGTTTCGGGGAGCACAGATACGCAGTATTTT. Its protein product is CASRTGVSGSTDTQYF.

The chain carries TRBV3-1 (or the pseudogene TRBV3-2) and TRBJ2-7; the D gene is possibly TRBD1 (6 bases). With 0 bases removed from V and 4 bases from J, the gap between germline ends came to 13 bases. This CDR3 comprises 15 residues. CDR1 and CDR2 (germline): LGHDT, YNNKEL (reference sequence). CDR3 amino acids: CASSQENRAGYEQYF. CDR3 DNA sequence: TGTGCCAGCAGCCAAGAGAACAGGGCTGGTTACGAGCAGTACTTC.

Of note for this clone: Sequence at one end of the junction differs from germline and may be a read error. The gene calls are TRBV7-9 and TRBJ2-1; a weak D match, TRBD2 (5 bases). Germline CDR1 reads SEHNR; CDR2 reads FQNEAQ (reference sequence). CDR3 length: 11 amino acids. The CDR3 DNA reads as TGTGCCAGCAGTAGACTACAAGAGCCGTTCTTC. Translated, it gives CASSRLQEPFF. The variable domain in full, with the rest retrieved from reference TRBV7-9 and TRBJ2-1, is DTGVSQNPRHKITKRGQNVTFRCDPISEHNRLYWYRQTLGQGPEFLTYFQNEAQLEKSRLLSDRFSAERPKGSFSTLEIQRTEQGDSAMYLCASSRLQEPFFGPGTRLTVL.

The chain carries TRBV10-3 and TRBJ2-5; 9 nucleotides match TRBD1. The CDR3 has 13 residues. Trimming removed 6 bases from V and 3 bases from J; junction bases left unmatched: 2. The germline V gene has CDR1 ENHRY and CDR2 SYGVKD. The CDR3 protein is CAIRRQGEETQYF. Written as DNA, the CDR3 is TGTGCCATCAGGAGACAGGGGGAAGAGACCCAGTACTTC.

This rearrangement joins TRBV27 to TRBJ1-5, with D possibly being TRBD1 (6 bases). V was clipped by 2 bases and J by 3 bases, with 8 bases between them. The germline V gene encodes CDR1 MNHEY and CDR2 SMNVEV (reference sequence). The CDR3 contains 14 residues. In DNA, the CDR3 is TGTGCCAGCAGTTTACAGGGGTACAATCAGCCCCAGCATTTT. It specifies CASSLQGYNQPQHF.

The chain is built from TRBV28 and TRBJ1-2; 10 bases are a match to TRBD1. Germline CDR1 MDHEN, CDR2 SYDVKM. The CDR3 is 15 residues long. V lost 7 bases and J lost 4; bases outside the gene matches: 9. The CDR3 DNA follows: TGTGCCAGCACCTTCGGACAGGGGGTTGTCTATGGCTACACCTTC. This sequence encodes CASTFGQGVVYGYTF.